Given below is one T cell receptor (beta chain) in context. Antigen unknown. The source of the sample is a study of cytomegalovirus exposure and HLA in healthy donors. It was with 60 Vbeta and 13 Jbeta primers that the PCR ran. Here immunoSEQ multiplex PCR was the method, and the copy in TCRdb shows in-frame clones only, minus some. This sample has 95,000 to 150,000 clones, with 17% found just once. Germline loops: CDR1 SNHLY, CDR2 FYNNEI. The V gene end was trimmed by 4 bases and the J gene end by 3 bases; junction bases not matched to a gene: 2. This CDR3 has 13 residues. Study-level findings and limits: Sequences of the TCR beta chain were said to predict the HLA-A and HLA-B alleles of most subjects accurately. The authors listed about 170 TCR beta chains as cytomegalovirus-associated.

The sequence was obtained from a female donor in good health and CMV-seropositive. The V call is TRBV2, the J call TRBJ2-5; 7 bases map to TRBD1. Sample: PBMCs. The CDR3: CASSGDREETQYF. For the CDR3, the DNA is TGTGCCAGCAGTGGAGACAGGGAAGAGACCCAGTACTTC.